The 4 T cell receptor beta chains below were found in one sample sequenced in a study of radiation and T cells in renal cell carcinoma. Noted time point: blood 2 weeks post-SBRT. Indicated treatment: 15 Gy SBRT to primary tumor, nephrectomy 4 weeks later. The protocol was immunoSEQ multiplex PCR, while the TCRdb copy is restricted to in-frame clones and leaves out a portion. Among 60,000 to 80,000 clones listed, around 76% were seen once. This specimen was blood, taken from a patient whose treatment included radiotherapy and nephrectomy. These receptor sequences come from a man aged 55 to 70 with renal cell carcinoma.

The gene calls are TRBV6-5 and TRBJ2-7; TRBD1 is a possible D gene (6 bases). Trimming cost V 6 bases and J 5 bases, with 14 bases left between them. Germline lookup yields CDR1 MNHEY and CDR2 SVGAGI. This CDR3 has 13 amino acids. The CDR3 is CASREQGRNEQYF. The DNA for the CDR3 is TGTGCCAGCAGGGAACAGGGCAGGAACGAGCAGTACTTC.

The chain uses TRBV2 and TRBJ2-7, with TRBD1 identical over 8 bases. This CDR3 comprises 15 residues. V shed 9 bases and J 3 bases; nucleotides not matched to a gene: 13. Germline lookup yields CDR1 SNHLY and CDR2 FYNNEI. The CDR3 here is CASGVRTGQNYEQYF. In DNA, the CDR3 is TGTGCCAGTGGGGTGAGGACAGGGCAAAACTACGAGCAGTACTTC.

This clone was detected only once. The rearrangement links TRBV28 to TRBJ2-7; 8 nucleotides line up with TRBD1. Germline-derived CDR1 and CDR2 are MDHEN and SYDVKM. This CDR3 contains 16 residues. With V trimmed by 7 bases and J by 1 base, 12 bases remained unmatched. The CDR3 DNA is TGTGCCAGCACCCCTCCACGGCGACAGGGGTCCTACGAGCAGTACTTC. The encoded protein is CASTPPRRQGSYEQYF.

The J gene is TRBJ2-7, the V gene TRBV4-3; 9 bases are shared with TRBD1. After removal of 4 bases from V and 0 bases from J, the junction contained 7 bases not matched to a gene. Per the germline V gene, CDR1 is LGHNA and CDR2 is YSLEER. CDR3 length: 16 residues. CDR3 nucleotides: TGCGCCAGCAGCCGGGGGACAGGGTGGGACTCCTACGAGCAGTACTTC. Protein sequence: CASSRGTGWDSYEQYF.